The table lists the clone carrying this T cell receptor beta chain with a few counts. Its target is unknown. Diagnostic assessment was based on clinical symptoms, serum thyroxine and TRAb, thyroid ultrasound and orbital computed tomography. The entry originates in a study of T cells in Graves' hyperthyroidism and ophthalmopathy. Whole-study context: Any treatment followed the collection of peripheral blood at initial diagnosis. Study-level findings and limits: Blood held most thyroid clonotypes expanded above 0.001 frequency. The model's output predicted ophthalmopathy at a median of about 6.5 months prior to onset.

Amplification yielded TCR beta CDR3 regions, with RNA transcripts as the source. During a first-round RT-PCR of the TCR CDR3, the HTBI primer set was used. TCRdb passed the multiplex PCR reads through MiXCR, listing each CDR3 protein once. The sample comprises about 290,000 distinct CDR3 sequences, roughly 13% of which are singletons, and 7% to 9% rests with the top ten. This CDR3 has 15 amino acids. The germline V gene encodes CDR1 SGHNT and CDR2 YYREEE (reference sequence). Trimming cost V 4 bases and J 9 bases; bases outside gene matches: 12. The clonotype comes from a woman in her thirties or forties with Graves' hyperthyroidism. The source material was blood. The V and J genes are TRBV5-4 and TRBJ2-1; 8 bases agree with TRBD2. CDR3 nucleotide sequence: TGTGCCAGCAGCGAGCGGGAGAGGTATACGGGTGAGCAGTTCTTC. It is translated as CASSERERYTGEQFF.